Listed here are 22 T cell receptor beta chains from one sample, sequenced in a study of response to subunit inactivated influenza vaccine. TCRdb redid the calling of the RT-PCR reads with MiXCR, one entry per CDR3 protein. The sample contains 530,000 or so distinct CDR3 sequences, approximately 14% of which appear only once. The specimen comprised PBMCs from blood, sampled roughly 12 days after vaccination. The receptors shown here come from a man between 50 and 59 years old who received an inactivated influenza vaccine.

This clonotype has at least ten counts. This sequence joins TRBV15 and TRBJ2-7; 9 bases align to TRBD2. The ends lost 1 base at V and 8 bases at J; junction bases unmatched: 6. The germline gives CDR1 LNHNV, CDR2 YYDKDF (reference sequence). This CDR3 is built from 14 residues. The CDR3 DNA reads as TGTGCCACCAGCAGAGTGATTAGCGGGGGAAAGCAGTACTTC. Translation gives CATSRVISGGKQYF.

The V call is TRBV12-3 or TRBV12-4, the J call TRBJ1-2, with no clear D. V lost 4 bases to trimming and J lost 6 bases, with 12 bases between them. The CDR3 is 13 residues long. The CDR3 protein is CASSSGVIDGYTF. CDR3 in DNA: TGTGCCAGCAGTTCCGGGGTGATAGATGGCTACACCTTC.

This chain connects TRBV5-1 to TRBJ1-1, with a weak D call TRBD1 (5 bases). Germline CDR1 reads SGHRS; CDR2 reads YFSETQ. The CDR3 totals 17 residues. Trimming took off 0 bases at V and 0 bases at J, with 15 bases between the two ends. The CDR3 loop is CASSLGVRVSMNTEAFF. For the CDR3, the DNA is TGCGCCAGCAGCTTGGGGGTCAGGGTCAGCATGAACACTGAAGCTTTCTTT. Variable domain in full (rest from reference TRBV5-1 and TRBJ1-1): KAGVTQTPRYLIKTRGQQVTLSCSPISGHRSVSWYQQTPGQGLQFLFEYFSETQRNKGNFPGRFSGRQFSNSRSEMNVSTLELGDSALYLCASSLGVRVSMNTEAFFGQGTRLTVV.

This chain uses TRBV4-1 with TRBJ1-1; D is uncertain. Germline CDR1 and CDR2: MGHRA and YSYEKL. V was shortened by 3 bases and J by 3 bases, with 11 bases between the two germline ends. The CDR3 contains 14 residues. CDR3 sequence reads: CASSQAGFDTEAFF. The DNA of the CDR3 is TGCGCCAGCAGCCAGGCTGGGTTCGACACTGAAGCTTTCTTT.

The chain employs TRBV7-2 and TRBJ1-5; TRBD1 matches 7 bases. V trimming: 1 base; J trimming: 2 bases; junction bases outside the gene matches: 8. CDR1 and CDR2 from the germline V gene are SGHTA and FQGNSA. This CDR3 is built from 17 residues. Written as DNA, the CDR3 is TGTGCCAGCAGCTTAGTCCGGACAGGCTGGGGCAATCAGCCCCAGCATTTT. This sequence encodes CASSLVRTGWGNQPQHF.

In its sample, this clonotype was seen a few times. The chain uses TRBV7-9 and TRBJ1-1; 7 bases agree with TRBD1. The J segment lost 7 bases and the V segment lost 2 bases, leaving 10 bases of the junction unmatched. The CDR3 has 15 residues. Germline assignment: CDR1 SEHNR and CDR2 FQNEAQ (reference sequence). In DNA, the CDR3 is TGTGCCAGCAGCTTATCCGGGACAGAAGGCGGTGAAGCTTTCTTT. Translation: CASSLSGTEGGEAFF.

This clonotype was seen a single time. The chain carries TRBV4-2 and TRBJ2-1; 10 positions agree with TRBD2. Germline assignment: CDR1 LGHNA and CDR2 YNFKEQ. The V and J ends lost 1 base and 9 bases, in that order; junction bases with no gene match: 9. The CDR3 has 16 residues. The CDR3 here is CASSQVPSGGAGEQFF. CDR3 coding DNA: TGTGCCAGCAGCCAAGTCCCCAGCGGGGGGGCCGGTGAGCAGTTCTTC.

This clonotype was picked up many times. The V and J genes are TRBV11-2 and TRBJ1-1; D is unclear. This CDR3 has 14 amino acids. V was cut by 1 base and J by 5 bases, with 11 bases left in between. Germline lookup yields CDR1 SGHAT and CDR2 FQNNGV. The CDR3 DNA reads TGTGCCAGCAGCTTAGGCCGTACAGCAACTGAAGCTTTCTTT. It encodes CASSLGRTATEAFF.

This clonotype was counted at least ten times. J is TRBJ1-1 and V is TRBV28, with D tentatively TRBD1 (6 bases). Germline V CDR1 and CDR2: MDHEN, SYDVKM. The CDR3 has 14 amino acids. V was cut by 2 bases and J by 4 bases, with 11 bases left in between. CDR3 sequence reads: CASSLTGLATEAFF. The DNA for the CDR3 is TGTGCCAGCAGTTTAACAGGGTTGGCCACTGAAGCTTTCTTT.

The chain combines TRBV20-1 with TRBJ2-7; 9 nucleotides match TRBD1. CDR1 and CDR2 (germline): DFQATT, SNEGSKA (reference sequence). This CDR3 has 14 residues. The ends lost 2 bases at V and 5 bases at J; junction bases unmatched: 7. CDR3 residues: CSARPRTGAHEQYF. Here the CDR3 DNA reads TGCAGTGCTAGACCCAGGACAGGGGCTCACGAGCAGTACTTC.

A few counts support this clonotype. This chain links TRBV6-2 or TRBV6-3 with TRBJ2-5; 8 bases agree with TRBD2. The CDR3 is 16 residues long. V gave up 0 bases and J gave up 4 bases; unmatched junction bases: 7. Looked up from germline, CDR1 is MNHEY and CDR2 is SVGEGT. CDR3 region: CASSYSSGSIPETQYF. CDR3 nucleotides: TGTGCCAGCAGTTACTCAAGCGGGAGTATCCCAGAGACCCAGTACTTC.

This clonotype was seen more than once but under ten times. This rearrangement joins TRBV7-2 to TRBJ2-7; the D gene is possibly TRBD1 (6 bases). The V end lost 4 bases, the J end lost 2 bases, and 12 bases lay between the germline ends. Per the germline V gene, CDR1 is SGHTA and CDR2 is FQGNSA. The CDR3 has 14 amino acids. This CDR3 is CASSYYGTPYEQYF. DNA of the CDR3: TGTGCCAGCAGCTATTACGGGACACCCTACGAGCAGTACTTC.

In its sample, this clonotype was seen many times. This rearrangement joins TRBV4-1 to TRBJ2-5, with TRBD1 as a possible D gene (5 bases). Trimming left V 0 bases short and J 5 bases short, with 10 bases between. Germline lookup yields CDR1 MGHRA and CDR2 YSYEKL. This CDR3 is built from 14 residues. Here the CDR3 DNA reads TGCGCCAGCAGCCAAGAAGGGGTCCTCGAGACCCAGTACTTC. This sequence encodes CASSQEGVLETQYF.

This clonotype was detected only a few times. The rearrangement uses TRBV7-8 and TRBJ1-5, with D perhaps matching TRBD1 (5 bases). The CDR3 sequence is 16 residues long. The V end lost 5 bases, the J end lost 3 bases, and 17 bases lay between the germline ends. The germline CDR1 and CDR2 sequences are SGHVS and FQNEAQ. The CDR3 region has the DNA TGTGCCAGCAGCCCTTCAGCAGGGCGGTCCAATCAGCCCCAGCATTTT. As protein: CASSPSAGRSNQPQHF. The variable domain in full, completed from reference TRBV7-8 and TRBJ1-5, reads GAGVSQSPRYKVAKRGQDVALRCDPISGHVSLFWYQQALGQGPEFLTYFQNEAQLDKSGLPSDRFFAERPEGSVSTLKIQRTQQEDSAVYLCASSPSAGRSNQPQHFGDGTRLSIL.

This clonotype was counted a few times. The rearrangement joins TRBV15 to TRBJ1-1, with unresolved D. Germline V lookup: CDR1 LNHNV, CDR2 YYDKDF (reference sequence). With 0 bases removed from V and 4 bases from J, the gap between germline ends came to 9 bases. The CDR3 is 14 residues long. This CDR3 is CATSRDFWGTEAFF. CDR3 in DNA: TGTGCCACCAGCAGAGATTTTTGGGGCACTGAAGCTTTCTTT. Based on the CDR3 plus reference TRBV15 and TRBJ1-1, the full variable domain is DAMVIQNPRYQVTQFGKPVTLSCSQTLNHNVMYWYQQKSSQAPKLLFHYYDKDFNNEADTPDNFQSRRPNTSFCFLDIRSPGLGDTAMYLCATSRDFWGTEAFFGQGTRLTVV.

This clonotype appeared many times. The chain employs TRBV4-1 and TRBJ1-6, with 7 nucleotides matching TRBD1. The CDR3 is made up of 18 amino acids. Germline V gene sequence: CDR1 MGHRA, CDR2 YSYEKL. J lost 7 bases, V lost 0 bases, and 12 bases had no gene match. DNA for the CDR3: TGCGCCAGCAGCCAAGAGGTCAGACAGGGCTTACGGAATTCACCCCTCCACTTT. Its translation is CASSQEVRQGLRNSPLHF.

J is TRBJ1-1 and V is TRBV7-2; 8 nucleotides line up with TRBD1. Germline V gene lookup returns CDR1 SGHTA and CDR2 FQGNSA. The CDR3 consists of 13 residues. V was pared by 5 bases and J by 5 bases, with 4 bases of the junction left unmatched. The CDR3 here is CASSQGAWTEAFF. Written as DNA, the CDR3 is TGTGCCAGCAGCCAGGGGGCGTGGACTGAAGCTTTCTTT.

The rearrangement links TRBV27 to TRBJ2-3; TRBD2 matches at 13 bases. CDR3 size: 18 residues. The germline CDR1 and CDR2 sequences are MNHEY and SMNVEV (reference sequence). The V and J ends lost 7 bases and 0 bases, in that order; junction bases with no gene match: 10. DNA for the CDR3: TGTGCCAGCAACACTCCGGGACTAGCGGGACGGAGCACAGATACGCAGTATTTT. The encoded protein is CASNTPGLAGRSTDTQYF.

In this sample, this clonotype turned up a few times. This chain joins TRBV30 and TRBJ1-1; 8 nucleotides align to TRBD1. The V gene's germline CDR1 is GTSNPN and CDR2 SVGIG (reference sequence). V lost 7 bases, J lost 0 bases, and 4 bases stayed unmatched. There are 13 residues in the CDR3. The CDR3 coding sequence is TGTGCCTACCACAGGGGGGTGAACACTGAAGCTTTCTTT. It codes for CAYHRGVNTEAFF. The whole variable domain, filled in from reference TRBV30 and TRBJ1-1, reads SQTIHQWPATLVQPVGSPLSLECTVEGTSNPNLYWYRQAAGRGLQLLFYSVGIGQISSEVPQNLSASRPQDRQFILSSKKLLLSDSGFYLCAYHRGVNTEAFFGQGTRLTVV.

The chain uses TRBV9 and TRBJ2-7; the D call may be TRBD1 or TRBD2 (5 bases each). V gave up 3 bases and J gave up 1 base, with 8 bases separating them. The germline V gene has CDR1 SGDLS and CDR2 YYNGEE. This CDR3 is 13 amino acids long. The CDR3 DNA follows: TGTGCCAGCAGCGCGGGACCTTCCTACGAGCAGTACTTC. Residues: CASSAGPSYEQYF.

V usage is TRBV20-1 and J usage is TRBJ2-6, with 10 bases that match TRBD2. The CDR3 totals 19 residues. Germline V gene sequence: CDR1 DFQATT, CDR2 SNEGSKA (reference sequence). With 6 bases clipped from V and 0 bases from J, the junction kept 14 bases outside the gene matches. DNA of the CDR3: TGCAGTGCGAGTCTTAGCGGGAGGCGACAACGCTCTGGGGCCAACGTCCTGACTTTC. Protein product: CSASLSGRRQRSGANVLTF.

V gene TRBV20-1 combines with J gene TRBJ2-6, with 9 bases fitting TRBD1. J lost 1 base, V lost 1 base, and 11 bases had no gene match. The CDR3 spans 19 residues. Germline CDR1 reads DFQATT; CDR2 reads SNEGSKA (reference sequence). CDR3 residues: CSARGRSGQGNSGANVLTF. CDR3 in DNA: TGCAGTGCTAGAGGTCGGTCGGGACAGGGCAATTCTGGGGCCAACGTCCTGACTTTC.